This record covers a single TCR beta chain. What it recognizes is unknown. This specimen belongs to a study of lymphopenia after photon versus proton radiotherapy. Findings and limits, study-wide: Better survival with proton therapy was suggested as possible, not demonstrated. Photon-treated patients lost naive T cells and TCR diversity; proton-treated stayed stable. Oligoclonal CD8+ Temra expansion after nadir drove photon patients' diversity drop.

The data were produced by immunoSEQ multiplex PCR, yet TCRdb's version contains in-frame clones alone and is incomplete. The data contain 35,000 to 40,000 clones, more than 75% of them singletons. CDR3 length: 12 residues. V shed 5 bases and J shed 0 bases, with 4 bases lying between them. The germline V gene has CDR1 SEHNR and CDR2 FQNEAQ (reference sequence). Sequenced material: peripheral blood, taken from a patient treated with photon-based radiotherapy. The source is a man aged 45-60 years with gastric cancer. The chain combines TRBV7-9 with TRBJ1-1; D unresolved. CDR3 bases: TGTGCCAGCAGCGCAGTGAACACTGAAGCTTTCTTT. It yields the protein CASSAVNTEAFF.